These T cell receptor beta chains were read from a single sample in a study of blood T cell repertoires in COVID-19. TCRdb's copy holds only in-frame clones and misses some; the assay was immunoSEQ multiplex PCR. The repertoire includes about 130,000 clones, around 85% of them detected once, and roughly a sixth sits in the top ten. Input material: peripheral blood. These receptors were taken from a man aged 30 to 45 with COVID-19, enrolled during active disease. Both conserved end residues are part of each CDR3. The D gene is left open where the match is weak. Clone size is stated in some rows and not others, as once, few, many or a class when expanded.

V gene	J gene	clone size	D gene	CDR3 DNA	CDR3 protein
TRBV4-1	TRBJ2-1	.	.	TGCGCCAGCAGCCAGGAAACAGCTACGAATGAGCAGTTCTTC	CASSQETATNEQFF
TRBV29-1	TRBJ2-7	once	TRBD2	TGCAGCGTCATAAGCGGGAGGAACTCCTACGAGCAGTACTTC	CSVISGRNSYEQYF
TRBV28	TRBJ2-7	.	.	TGTGCCAGCAGTTCCACGGGACTGAATCGCTACGAGCAGTACTTC	CASSSTGLNRYEQYF
TRBV24-1	TRBJ1-3	.	.	TGTGCCACCTCTCGTGAAACCGGACAACACTCTGGAAACACCATATATTTT	CATSRETGQHSGNTIYF
TRBV3-1/TRBV3-2	TRBJ1-2	.	.	TGTGCCAGCAGCCCTTCTAGTAGCAACTATGGCTACACCTTC	CASSPSSSNYGYTF
TRBV28	TRBJ1-1	.	.	TGTGCCAGCAGTCCCGGCGGGGAGAGCACTGAAGCTTTCTTT	CASSPGGESTEAFF
TRBV28	TRBJ2-1	.	.	TGTGCCAGCAGTTTTGGGGGGAACACCTACAATGAGCAGTTCTTC	CASSFGGNTYNEQFF
TRBV19	TRBJ1-2	.	TRBD1	TGTGCCAGTAGTATCGGACAGGGGGGAAACACCTTC	CASSIGQGGNTF
TRBV7-3	TRBJ2-5	once	TRBD2	TGTGCCAGCAGCTTAACCGGGACTAGCGGGGGAGAGTACCAAGAGACCCAGTACTTC	CASSLTGTSGGEYQETQYF
TRBV10-1	TRBJ1-2	.	.	TGCGCCAGCAGTGAGTCGACTCGGGGCTATGGCTACACCTTC	CASSESTRGYGYTF
TRBV28	TRBJ1-5	.	TRBD1	TGTGCCAGCAGTCCCACTACAGGGGACCGCTCATATAGCAATCAGCCCCAGCATTTT	CASSPTTGDRSYSNQPQHF
TRBV29-1	TRBJ1-4	.	TRBD1	TGCAGCGTTGGACAGGGGGCGAGAGGGGAAAAACTGTTTTTT	CSVGQGARGEKLFF
TRBV24-1	TRBJ2-5	.	.	TGTGCCACCAGTGATGACAGGAGGGAGACCCAGTACTTC	CATSDDRRETQYF
TRBV20-1	TRBJ1-1	.	.	TGCAGTGCTAGTCCGGACACCTTCGGAAGGAACACTGAAGCTTTCTTT	CSASPDTFGRNTEAFF
TRBV3-1/TRBV3-2	TRBJ2-5	.	.	TGTGCCAGCAGCCGCAGAGAGACCCAGTACTTC	CASSRRETQYF
TRBV4-1	TRBJ1-3	.	TRBD1	TGCGCCAGCAGCCAAGCTCTAGGACAGGGGACTGGAAACACCATATATTTT	CASSQALGQGTGNTIYF
TRBV7-8	TRBJ2-5	.	TRBD1	TGTGCCAGCAGCTTAGGACAGGGGGAGAGAGAGACCCAGTACTTC	CASSLGQGERETQYF
TRBV28	TRBJ2-2	.	TRBD1	TGTGCCAGCGGTACAGGGGTCGGGACAACGACCGACACCGGGGAGCTGTTTTTT	CASGTGVGTTTDTGELFF
TRBV3-1/TRBV3-2	TRBJ2-5	.	.	TGTGCCAGCAGCCTTGGAGGAATGTGGGGCCAGTACTTC	CASSLGGMWGQYF
TRBV15	TRBJ1-2	.	.	TGTGCCACCAGCAGAGATGCCCTGGAGGCAGGCCCTAACTATGGCTACACCTTC	CATSRDALEAGPNYGYTF
TRBV4-1	TRBJ2-3	few	TRBD2	TGCGCCAGCAGCCAAATAGCGGGGGGGGACACAGATACGCAGTATTTT	CASSQIAGGDTDTQYF
TRBV6-1	TRBJ2-2	.	.	TGTGCCAGCAGTTCCCCCGAGATTGGGGAGCTGTTTTTT	CASSSPEIGELFF
TRBV5-1	TRBJ2-2	.	TRBD2	TGCGCCAGCAGCTTGGCGGCACCTAGCGGGAGATCCGGGGAGCTGTTTTTT	CASSLAAPSGRSGELFF
TRBV12-5	TRBJ2-3	.	TRBD2	TGTGCTAGTGGTTTGCCTATACTAGCGGGAGGATCAACAGATACGCAGTATTTT	CASGLPILAGGSTDTQYF
TRBV4-1	TRBJ2-4	.	TRBD2	TGCGCCAGCAGCCCAGGGAGGGCTGCCAAAAACATTCAGTACTTC	CASSPGRAAKNIQYF
TRBV6-5	TRBJ1-5	.	.	TGTGCCAGCAGTTCTACGGGGATTCATAGCAATCAGCCCCAGCATTTT	CASSSTGIHSNQPQHF
TRBV4-1	TRBJ2-3	.	TRBD2	TGCGCCAGCAGCCAATCTCCGGGGGCGGGAGGGCCGACAGATACGCAGTATTTT	CASSQSPGAGGPTDTQYF
TRBV29-1	TRBJ1-2	.	.	TGCAGCGTTGGGCAGTCTTTGTACACCTTC	CSVGQSLYTF
TRBV3-1/TRBV3-2	TRBJ2-7	.	TRBD1	TGTGCCAGCAGCCCTACGACAGGGTGGGTCGAGCAGTACTTC	CASSPTTGWVEQYF
TRBV3-1/TRBV3-2	TRBJ2-5	.	TRBD2	TGTGCCAGCAGCCCGCCGCGACTAACTAGCGGGGGTGGAGAGACCCAGTACTTC	CASSPPRLTSGGGETQYF
TRBV12-5	TRBJ2-7	.	TRBD1	TGTGCTAGTGGTCCGGGACAGGGGTCCTACGAGCAGTACTTC	CASGPGQGSYEQYF
TRBV4-1	TRBJ1-2	.	.	TGCGCCAGCAGGCCAACAGGGTACGATGGCTACACCTTC	CASRPTGYDGYTF
TRBV30	TRBJ1-3	few	.	TGTGCCTGGAGTGTAGAATCTCGGAACACCATATATTTT	CAWSVESRNTIYF
TRBV5-6	TRBJ2-3	.	.	TGTGCCAGCAGCTTAGCTGAGGAGAATACGCAGTATTTT	CASSLAEENTQYF
TRBV5-1	TRBJ2-1	.	.	TGCGCCAGCAGCGTGCCCCTAAGCTCCTACAATGAGCAGTTCTTC	CASSVPLSSYNEQFF
TRBV7-9	TRBJ2-7	once	.	TGTGCCAGCCGTGGCGGGCGGGTTGAGCAGTACTTC	CASRGGRVEQYF
TRBV3-1/TRBV3-2	TRBJ2-6	.	.	TGTGCCAGCAGCCAAGATCGGGGGGCAACAGGGGCCAACGTCCTGACTTTC	CASSQDRGATGANVLTF
TRBV30	TRBJ1-1	.	.	TGTGCCTGGAGTGTAGGAGGGCACACTGAAGCTTTCTTT	CAWSVGGHTEAFF
TRBV29-1	TRBJ2-1	.	.	TGCAGCGTTGAGCGAGGAGGGGATTACGAGCAGTTCTTC	CSVERGGDYEQFF
TRBV6-5	TRBJ1-2	few	TRBD1	TGTGCCAGCAGTTACTTGGGACAGAACTATGGCTACACCTTC	CASSYLGQNYGYTF
TRBV15	TRBJ2-7	.	TRBD1	TGTGCCACCAGCAGAGAAGGGGGGACAGGGGCGGACGAGCAGTACTTC	CATSREGGTGADEQYF
TRBV7-3	TRBJ1-3	.	TRBD1	TGTGCCAGCAGCTCCGGACAGGCGGAGGACACCATATATTTT	CASSSGQAEDTIYF
TRBV6-5	TRBJ2-1	.	.	TGTGCCAGCACCCCCCGTTCTTACAATGAGCAGTTCTTC	CASTPRSYNEQFF
TRBV5-4	TRBJ1-2	.	.	TGTGCCAGCAGCTTGGGGTGGAGCTATGGCTACACCTTC	CASSLGWSYGYTF
TRBV12-3/TRBV12-4	TRBJ2-2	few	.	TGTGCCAGCAACGTGGGGGGTGAGGCAGAGCTGTTTTTT	CASNVGGEAELFF
TRBV5-1	TRBJ1-2	.	TRBD1	TGCGCCAGCGGGACAGGGGGCGCATGGGGCTACACCTTC	CASGTGGAWGYTF
TRBV18	TRBJ2-4	.	TRBD2	TGTGCCAGCTCACCGCGTAGCGGGAGGGCCGGCATTCAGTACTTC	CASSPRSGRAGIQYF
TRBV5-4	TRBJ1-2	.	.	TGTGCCAGCAGCTTGTTCCAAGGGGTCGGATATGGCTACACCTTC	CASSLFQGVGYGYTF
TRBV6-5	TRBJ2-7	.	TRBD1	TGTGCCAGCAGTTTAAAGACCGGGACAGGGTACTACGAGCAGTACTTC	CASSLKTGTGYYEQYF
TRBV9	TRBJ2-3	.	TRBD2	TGTGCCAGCAGCGTAGCCCCTGGCGGGGGGGCGGGAGATACGCAGTATTTT	CASSVAPGGGAGDTQYF